Described below is a single T cell receptor beta chain sequence and its context. Germline CDR1 is KGHSY and CDR2 is FQNENV. V was clipped by 2 bases and J by 10 bases, with 12 bases between them. The CDR3 extends over 14 amino acids. This sample was included in a study of blood T cell repertoires in COVID-19. On the study more broadly: Samples of COVID-19 (acute and convalescent) were obtained from the United States, Italy and Spain. PBMCs, B-cell-depleted T cells, or T cells provided the cDNA or gDNA that made up the material.

Per the study methods: By means of reference gene primer amplification, nucleated cell counts were estimated. Clones were sequenced by immunoSEQ multiplex PCR, and TCRdb holds only the in-frame ones, with some missing. V, J and clone size reflect that table, while D and trimming were determined from the DNA. The sample carries about 64,000 clones, over 75% recorded once. This chain joins TRBV16 and TRBJ1-6; D is perhaps TRBD1 (5 bases). The clonotype was recovered from a middle-aged man with active COVID-19. The sequencing input was peripheral blood. CDR3 sequence: CASSQRQGGSPLHF. The CDR3 DNA reads TGTGCCAGCAGCCAACGCCAGGGAGGGTCACCCCTCCACTTT.